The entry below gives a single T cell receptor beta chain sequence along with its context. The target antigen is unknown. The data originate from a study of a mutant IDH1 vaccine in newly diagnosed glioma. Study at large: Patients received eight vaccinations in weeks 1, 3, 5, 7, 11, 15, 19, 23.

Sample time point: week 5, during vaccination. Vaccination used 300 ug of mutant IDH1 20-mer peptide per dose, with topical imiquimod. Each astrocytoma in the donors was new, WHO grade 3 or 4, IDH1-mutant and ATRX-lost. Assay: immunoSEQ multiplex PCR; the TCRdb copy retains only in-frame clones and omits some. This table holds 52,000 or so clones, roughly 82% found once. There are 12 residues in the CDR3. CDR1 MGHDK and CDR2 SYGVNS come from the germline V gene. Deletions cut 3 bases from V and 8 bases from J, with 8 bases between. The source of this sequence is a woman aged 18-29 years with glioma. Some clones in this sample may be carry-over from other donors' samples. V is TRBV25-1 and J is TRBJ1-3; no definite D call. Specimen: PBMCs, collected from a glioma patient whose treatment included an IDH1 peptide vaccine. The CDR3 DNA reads TGTGCCAGCAGTGACCCCTTTGACACCATATATTTT. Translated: CASSDPFDTIYF.